This T cell receptor beta chain was obtained from a study of T cells after yellow fever vaccination. Study-wide results and caveats: The booster saw the reappearance of most primary-vaccination clones (around 96% CD4, 80% to 90% CD8). The bulk population could contribute abundant contaminating clonotypes to FACS-sorted repertoires.

V lost 8 bases and J 4 bases, leaving 14 bases between the germline ends. This CDR3 has 13 amino acids. Germline V lookup: CDR1 MNHEY, CDR2 SMNVEV (reference sequence). A few counts support this clonotype. What it binds is not known. Template switching by 5'RACE produced TCR cDNA, adding a universal primer site and UMIs. TCRdb reanalysed the 5' RACE reads using MiXCR and keeps one entry per CDR3 protein. The top ten hold approximately 15% of the sample, which has 500,000 to 700,000 distinct CDR3 sequences, less than 20% seen once. This sequence originates from a man aged 25-45 years who received the YFV17D yellow fever vaccine. V usage is TRBV27 and J usage is TRBJ1-1; D gene uncertain. Here the sequenced sample was PBMCs, taken 15 days after the yellow fever booster vaccination. The CDR3 DNA reads TGTGCCAGCCTAGCCTGGGGAGGCACTGAAGCTTTCTTT. This translates into CASLAWGGTEAFF.